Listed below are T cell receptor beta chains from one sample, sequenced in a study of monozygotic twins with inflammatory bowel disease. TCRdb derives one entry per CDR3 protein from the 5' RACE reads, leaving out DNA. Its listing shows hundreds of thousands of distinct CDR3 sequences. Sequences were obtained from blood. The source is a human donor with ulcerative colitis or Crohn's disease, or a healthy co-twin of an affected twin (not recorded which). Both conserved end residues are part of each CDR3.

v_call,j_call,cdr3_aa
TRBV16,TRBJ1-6,CASSQSSGRGSGPPLHF
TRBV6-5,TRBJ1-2,CASSYGTVAYGYTF
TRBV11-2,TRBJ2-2,CASSPRQLAGERRTGELFF
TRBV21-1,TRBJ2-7,CASSKAPNGYEQYF
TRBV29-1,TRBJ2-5,CSVVGPAGWETQYF
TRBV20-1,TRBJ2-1,CSARTNYNEQFF
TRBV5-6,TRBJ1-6,CASMGQGTPPLHF
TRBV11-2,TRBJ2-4,CASSLDVGTNMQYF
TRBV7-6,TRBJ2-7,CASSTGQGPTHEQYF
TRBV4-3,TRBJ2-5,CASSQDSGIGTQYF
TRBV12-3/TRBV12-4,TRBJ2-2,CASSPTGTGGELFF
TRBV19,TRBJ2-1,CASKGGGNNNEQFF
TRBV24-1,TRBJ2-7,CATSDGTVNEQYF
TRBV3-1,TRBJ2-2,CASSQEGPGSRDTGELFF
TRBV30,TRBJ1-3,CAGQMVSGNTIYF
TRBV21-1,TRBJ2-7,CAPAWPRAYEQYF
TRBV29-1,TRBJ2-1,CSAVLAGDYNEQFF
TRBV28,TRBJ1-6,CASSLTLFGAFSPLHF
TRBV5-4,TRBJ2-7,CASSAGGAVYEQYF
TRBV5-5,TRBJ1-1,CASSLEGRLNTEAFF
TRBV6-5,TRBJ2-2,CASRRENTGELFF
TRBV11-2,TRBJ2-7,CASRALAGRNEQYF
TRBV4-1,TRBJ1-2,CASSQEGGYGYTF
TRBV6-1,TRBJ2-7,CASRIQGTSSYEQYF
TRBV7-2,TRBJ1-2,CASSLITGDYGYTF
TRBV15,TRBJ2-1,CATGTVGYNEQFF
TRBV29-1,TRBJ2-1,CSVEESYNEQFF
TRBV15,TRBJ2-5,CATSRTTYDETQYF
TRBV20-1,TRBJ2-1,CSASRSGGASSYNEQFF
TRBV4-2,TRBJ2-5,CASSQDLFGYETQYF